This T cell receptor (beta chain) was captured in a study of cytomegalovirus exposure and HLA in healthy donors. Whole-study findings and limits: When analyzed later, a missense DCLRE1C variant was found to be linked to TCR beta V- and J-gene trimming. Most likely, a cluster of highly shared sequence variants arose as a sequencing artifact. A few of the chains that were CMV-associated were confirmed in vitro to be specific for CMV antigens. Earlier analysis found most TCR beta V segments productive about 87% or about 30% of the time.

As concerns this clone: Antigen unknown.

CDR1 is SGHVS and CDR2 is FNYEAQ in the germline V gene. The CDR3 spans 12 residues. The ends were cut back, 5 bases at V and 5 bases at J, with 10 bases in the middle. Primers: 60 Vbeta forward and 13 Jbeta reverse. Repertoires were generated with immunoSEQ multiplex PCR, while TCRdb's copy carries only in-frame clones and drops some. The table has under 200,000 clones, over 75% seen once. The source is a middle-aged man in good health and CMV-seropositive. The chain joins TRBV7-6 to TRBJ2-7, with D perhaps TRBD2 (6 bases). Material: PBMCs. CDR3 in DNA: TGTGCCAGCAGCCGCGGGGTGAACGAGCAGTACTTC. Translated: CASSRGVNEQYF.